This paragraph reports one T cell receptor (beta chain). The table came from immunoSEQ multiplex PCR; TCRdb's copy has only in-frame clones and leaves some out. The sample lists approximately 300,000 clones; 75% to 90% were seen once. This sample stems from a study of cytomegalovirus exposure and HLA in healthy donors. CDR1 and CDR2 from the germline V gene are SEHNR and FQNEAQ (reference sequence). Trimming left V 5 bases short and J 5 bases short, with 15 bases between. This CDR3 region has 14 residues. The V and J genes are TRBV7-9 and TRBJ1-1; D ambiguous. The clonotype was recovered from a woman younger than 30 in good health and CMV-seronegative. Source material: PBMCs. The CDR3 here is CASSDGLFRTEAFF. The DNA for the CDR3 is TGTGCCAGCAGCGATGGGCTTTTTCGGACTGAAGCTTTCTTT.